Shown below are 14 T cell receptor beta chains from a single sample sequenced in a study of vaccination effects on CD4 cells after COVID-19. An approximately ten-day culture period preceded the isolation of CD4+ T cells. No antigen is known for these receptors. TCRdb keeps only in-frame clones here, not all; method: immunoSEQ multiplex PCR. The data contain around 70,000 clones, roughly three quarters of them singletons. This specimen consisted of CD4+ T cells from PBMCs cultured without peptide, obtained before COVID-19 vaccination. All receptors come from a human donor who received a COVID-19 vaccine.

This clone has just a few counts. This chain links TRBV4-1 with TRBJ2-2; TRBD2 matches 8 bases. Germline CDR1 is MGHRA and CDR2 is YSYEKL. The CDR3 loop spans 16 amino acids. V lost 4 bases, J lost 1 base, and 5 bases stayed unmatched. CDR3 sequence (DNA): TGCGCCAGCAGCCGCGGGGGGCTGGTGAACACCGGGGAGCTGTTTTTT. The encoded protein is CASSRGGLVNTGELFF.

The rearrangement joins TRBV7-3 to TRBJ2-1, with 10 positions matching TRBD2. The V gene end was trimmed by 0 bases and the J gene end by 9 bases; junction bases not matched to a gene: 8. Germline CDR1 is SGHTA and CDR2 is FQGTGA. The CDR3 has 16 residues. The chain's CDR3 is CASSLTGALAGVEQFF. The CDR3 nucleotides read TGTGCCAGCAGCTTAACCGGGGCGCTAGCGGGGGTTGAGCAGTTCTTC.

The chain uses TRBV6-4 and TRBJ2-3; tentatively, D is TRBD1 (5 bases). This CDR3 is 15 amino acids long. Looked up from germline, CDR1 is MRHNA and CDR2 is SNTAGT. Trimming shortened V by 2 bases and J by 0 bases, and 9 bases separated the two germline ends. The DNA of the CDR3 is TGTGCCAGCAGTGACAGGGGCCTTAGCACAGATACGCAGTATTTT. It codes for CASSDRGLSTDTQYF.

The gene calls are TRBV5-1 and TRBJ1-1; tentatively, D is TRBD1 (6 bases). The germline V gene encodes CDR1 SGHRS and CDR2 YFSETQ. Trimming removed 4 bases at V and 3 bases at J, with 13 bases between. CDR3 length: 14 amino acids. This CDR3 reads CASSPRAGDTEAFF. The DNA for the CDR3 is TGCGCCAGCAGCCCCCGTGCAGGGGACACTGAAGCTTTCTTT.

The chain carries TRBV5-8 and TRBJ1-1, with 8 bases matching TRBD1. The CDR3 consists of 14 residues. Germline V gene sequence: CDR1 SGHTS, CDR2 YDEGEE. V trimming: 3 bases; J trimming: 4 bases; junction bases outside the gene matches: 5. The DNA of the CDR3 is TGTGCCAGCAGCTCTCTGACAGGGGTCACTGAAGCTTTCTTT. It specifies CASSSLTGVTEAFF.

The chain combines TRBV7-9 with TRBJ1-4; weak D call: TRBD1 (5 bases). The CDR3 spans 14 residues. V was shortened by 2 bases and J by 4 bases, with 8 bases between the two germline ends. Germline CDR1 is SEHNR and CDR2 is FQNEAQ (reference sequence). The CDR3 DNA reads TGTGCCAGCAGCTTAATGGGGGGTAATGAAAAACTGTTTTTT. Amino acid sequence: CASSLMGGNEKLFF. The variable domain in full, completed from reference TRBV7-9 and TRBJ1-4, reads DTGVSQNPRHKITKRGQNVTFRCDPISEHNRLYWYRQTLGQGPEFLTYFQNEAQLEKSRLLSDRFSAERPKGSFSTLEIQRTEQGDSAMYLCASSLMGGNEKLFFGSGTQLSVL.

The DNA for the CDR3 is TGTGCCAGCAGCTTAGATTACGCCAGCTCCTACGAGCAGTACGTC. Its translation: CASSLDYASSYEQYV. V is TRBV11-2 and J is TRBJ2-7, with unresolved D. V lost 0 bases and J 0 bases, leaving 9 bases between the germline ends. Germline loops: CDR1 SGHAT, CDR2 FQNNGV. This CDR3 contains 15 residues.

This rearrangement joins TRBV19 to TRBJ1-4; 8 bases agree with TRBD1. The V gene end was trimmed by 6 bases and the J gene end by 7 bases; junction bases not matched to a gene: 10. The CDR3 is 15 residues long. The V gene's germline CDR1 is LNHDA and CDR2 SQIVND (reference sequence). CDR3 amino acids: CASRDPGQDGEKLFF. DNA for the CDR3: TGTGCCAGTAGGGATCCGGGACAGGATGGTGAAAAACTGTTTTTT. Using reference TRBV19 and TRBJ1-4 for the parts outside the CDR3, the full variable domain is DGGITQSPKYLFRKEGQNVTLSCEQNLNHDAMYWYRQDPGQGLRLIYYSQIVNDFQKGDIAEGYSVSREKKESFPLTVTSAQKNPTAFYLCASRDPGQDGEKLFFGSGTQLSVL.

The chain employs TRBV10-1 and TRBJ1-2, with TRBD1 as a possible D gene (5 bases). Germline V lookup: CDR1 WNHNN, CDR2 SYGVQD (reference sequence). This CDR3 has 15 residues. Trimming shortened V by 6 bases and J by 2 bases, and 16 bases separated the two germline ends. The CDR3 nucleotides are TGCGCCAGCAGCCAAGACAGCGTACCCAACTATGGCTACACCTTC. It codes for CASSQDSVPNYGYTF.

This clone was recorded once. The V call is TRBV28, the J call TRBJ2-4, with D tentatively TRBD2 (6 bases). CDR1 and CDR2 (germline): MDHEN, SYDVKM. The CDR3 sequence is 13 residues long. V was shortened by 5 bases and J by 6 bases, with 11 bases between the two germline ends. The CDR3 reads CASSQGLPNIQYF. The CDR3 nucleotides read TGTGCCAGCAGTCAGGGACTGCCAAACATTCAGTACTTC.

The chain is built from TRBV5-1 and TRBJ2-5; 8 nucleotides match TRBD1. This CDR3 region has 16 residues. The junction had 7 bases not matched to a gene; V was cut back by 3 bases and J by 0 bases. Germline V gives CDR1 SGHRS, CDR2 YFSETQ. The CDR3 spells CASSSIRTGNQETQYF. For the CDR3, the DNA is TGCGCCAGCAGCTCAATACGGACAGGGAACCAAGAGACCCAGTACTTC.

This chain connects TRBV5-6 to TRBJ2-3; 11 positions agree with TRBD2. CDR1 is SGHDT and CDR2 is YYEEEE in the germline V gene. Germline trimming cut 9 bases from V and 2 bases from J; bases unmatched to any gene: 14. The CDR3 contains 17 residues. The CDR3 coding sequence is TGTGCCACGCGGCGGCTAGCGGGGGGAACCGACACAGATACGCAGTATTTT. This codes for CATRRLAGGTDTDTQYF.

The rearrangement links TRBV4-3 to TRBJ1-5; TRBD1 agrees at 7 bases. This CDR3 spans 15 amino acids. V lost 1 base, J lost 7 bases, and 7 bases stayed unmatched. Germline CDR1 LGHNA, CDR2 YSLEER. As DNA, the CDR3 is TGCGCCAGCAGCCAAGCCGACAGGGTAGGGCAGCCCCAGCATTTT. This gives the protein CASSQADRVGQPQHF.

The chain recombines TRBV19 with TRBJ2-2; TRBD1 matches 8 bases. V lost 4 bases and J lost 3; bases outside the gene matches: 7. The length of the CDR3 is 16 residues. Germline CDR1 and CDR2: LNHDA and SQIVND (reference sequence). The CDR3 protein is CASSNPGTGYTGELFF. In nucleotides, the CDR3 is TGTGCCAGTAGTAACCCCGGGACAGGTTACACCGGGGAGCTGTTTTTT.